The source of this T cell receptor beta chain is a study of T cell repertoires in cytomegalovirus infection. Broader study findings: Clonotypes of TCR beta that were HLA-C-restricted and CMV-specific dominated the ex vivo response.

Germline V CDR1 and CDR2: SGHAT, FQNNGV. CDR3 size: 15 residues. Deletions cut 0 bases from V and 8 bases from J, with 13 bases between. A single record per CDR3 protein comes from TCRdb applying MiXCR to the reads. Seen here are some 250,000 distinct CDR3 sequences, roughly 10% observed once, and the top ten hold roughly 16%. Note on this clonotype: The antigen is not known.

The rearrangement uses TRBV11-2 and TRBJ1-4; D is undetermined. The sequencing input was PBMCs. This receptor was taken from a human donor in good health (CMV status not recorded). Some clones in this sample may be carry-over from other donors' samples. This chain's CDR3 is CASSLDRNQREKLFF. The DNA for the CDR3 is TGTGCCAGCAGCTTAGACCGAAATCAGAGGGAAAAACTGTTTTTT.